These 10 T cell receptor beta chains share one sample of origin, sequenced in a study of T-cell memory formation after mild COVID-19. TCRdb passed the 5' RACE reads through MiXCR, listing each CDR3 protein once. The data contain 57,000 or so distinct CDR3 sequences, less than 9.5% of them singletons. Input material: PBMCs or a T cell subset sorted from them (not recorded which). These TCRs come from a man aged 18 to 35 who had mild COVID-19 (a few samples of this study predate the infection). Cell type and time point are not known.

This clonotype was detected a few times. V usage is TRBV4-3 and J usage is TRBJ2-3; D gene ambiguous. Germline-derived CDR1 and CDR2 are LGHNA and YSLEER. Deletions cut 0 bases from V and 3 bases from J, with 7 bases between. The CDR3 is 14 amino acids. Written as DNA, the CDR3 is TGCGCCAGCAGCCAAGAAGCCTTTACAGATACGCAGTATTTT. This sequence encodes CASSQEAFTDTQYF.

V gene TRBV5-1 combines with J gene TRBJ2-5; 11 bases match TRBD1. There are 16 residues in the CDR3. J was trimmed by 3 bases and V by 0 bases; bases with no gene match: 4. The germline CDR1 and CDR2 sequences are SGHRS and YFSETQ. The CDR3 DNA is TGCGCCAGCAGCTTGGGGAGGACAGGGGGCGAAGAGACCCAGTACTTC. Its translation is CASSLGRTGGEETQYF.

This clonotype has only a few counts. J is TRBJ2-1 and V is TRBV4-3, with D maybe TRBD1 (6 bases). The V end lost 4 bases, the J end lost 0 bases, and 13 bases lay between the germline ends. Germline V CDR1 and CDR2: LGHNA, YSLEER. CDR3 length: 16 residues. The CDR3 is CASSLSTGSSYNEQFF. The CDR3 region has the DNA TGCGCCAGCAGCCTGTCCACAGGGAGCTCCTACAATGAGCAGTTCTTC.

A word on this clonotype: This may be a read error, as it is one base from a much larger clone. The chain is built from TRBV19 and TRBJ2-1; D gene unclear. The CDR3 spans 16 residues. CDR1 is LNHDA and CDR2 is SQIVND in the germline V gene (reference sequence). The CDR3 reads CARSRLGASPYNEQFF. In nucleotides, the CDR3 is TGTGCCCGTAGTAGGCTCGGAGCGAGCCCCTACAATGAGCAGTTCTTC.

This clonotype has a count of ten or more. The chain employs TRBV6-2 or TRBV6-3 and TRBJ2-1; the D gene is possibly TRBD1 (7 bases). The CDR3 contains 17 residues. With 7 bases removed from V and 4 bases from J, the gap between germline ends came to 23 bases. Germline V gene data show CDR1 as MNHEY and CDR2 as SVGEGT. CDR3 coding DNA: TGTGCCAGCACCCCTAAGGGGGCGGAGGGGGGATACAATGAGCAGTTCTTC. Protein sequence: CASTPKGAEGGYNEQFF.

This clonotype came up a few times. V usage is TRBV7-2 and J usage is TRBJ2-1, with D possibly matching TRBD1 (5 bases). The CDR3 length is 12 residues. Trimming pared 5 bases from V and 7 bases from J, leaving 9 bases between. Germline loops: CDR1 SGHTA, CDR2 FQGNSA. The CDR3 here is CASSQAGNEQFF. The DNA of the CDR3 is TGTGCCAGCAGCCAAGCAGGGAATGAGCAGTTCTTC.

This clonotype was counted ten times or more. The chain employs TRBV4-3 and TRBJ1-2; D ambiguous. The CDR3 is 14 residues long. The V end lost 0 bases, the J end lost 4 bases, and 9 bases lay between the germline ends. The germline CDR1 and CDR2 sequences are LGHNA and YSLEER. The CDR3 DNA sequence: TGCGCCAGCAGCCAAGAACGGTGGACCTATGGCTACACCTTC. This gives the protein CASSQERWTYGYTF.

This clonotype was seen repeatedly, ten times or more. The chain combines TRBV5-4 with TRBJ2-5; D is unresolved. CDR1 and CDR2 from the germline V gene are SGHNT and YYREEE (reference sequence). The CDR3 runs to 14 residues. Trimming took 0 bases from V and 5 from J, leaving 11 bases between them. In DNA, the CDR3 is TGTGCCAGCAGCTTGGCCCTTAGCAAGGAGACCCAGTACTTC. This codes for CASSLALSKETQYF.

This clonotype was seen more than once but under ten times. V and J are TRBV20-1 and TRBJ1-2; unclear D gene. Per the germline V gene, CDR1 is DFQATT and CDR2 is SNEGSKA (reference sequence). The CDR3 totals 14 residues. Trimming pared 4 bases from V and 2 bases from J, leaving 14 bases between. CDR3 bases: TGCAGTGCTATGCTTCGTATGGGGAACTATGGCTACACCTTC. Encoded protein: CSAMLRMGNYGYTF.

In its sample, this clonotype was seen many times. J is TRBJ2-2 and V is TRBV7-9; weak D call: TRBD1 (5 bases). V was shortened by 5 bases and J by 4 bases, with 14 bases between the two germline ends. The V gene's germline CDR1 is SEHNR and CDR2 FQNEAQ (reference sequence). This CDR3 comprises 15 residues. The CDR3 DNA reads TGTGCCAGCAGCCCGATGGCAGGGATCACCGGGGAGCTGTTTTTT. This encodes CASSPMAGITGELFF.